This TCR beta chain was sequenced for a study of T cell responses to AZD1222 COVID-19 vaccine. The CDR3 is made up of 10 amino acids. CDR1 and CDR2 (germline): DFQATT, SNEGSKA (reference sequence). Profiled with immunoSEQ multiplex PCR; TCRdb holds only in-frame clones, not every one. This table has approximately 130,000 clones, approximately 94% appearing once. This clonotype was obtained from an adult in good health. The source was peripheral blood, collected on day 0 of AZD1222 vaccination. This sequence joins TRBV20-1 and TRBJ2-5; D gene uncertain. CDR3 in amino acids: CSEKQETQYF. DNA of the CDR3: TGCAGCGAAAAACAAGAGACCCAGTACTTC.